These 25 T cell receptor delta chains were sequenced from one sample in a study of γδ T cells in repeated Plasmodium falciparum infection. TCRdb re-called clones from the multiplex PCR reads using CATT. In the table there are 85,000 to 90,000 delta-chain clones, more than 1.4% of which are singletons. Gammadelta T cells were flow-sorted from PBMC into Vgamma9/Vdelta2+ and Vdelta2-negative populations for bulk analysis. Source material: gamma-delta T cells from blood. The receptors were sampled from a pool of human donors (malaria-infected and uninfected, not separated).

This clone was picked up a small number of times. A read error likely explains this, since a far larger clone differs by one base. The chain couples TRDV1 to TRDJ1; 10 bases are a match to TRDD3. The J gene is not listed in TCRdb, so it was assigned here from a DNA match to germline. CDR3 length equals 23 residues. J lost 0 bases, V lost 9 bases, and 31 bases had no gene match. The germline V gene has CDR1 TSWWSYY and CDR2 QGS. Here the CDR3 DNA reads TGTGCTCTCGCGGGGCCTTCCTCCACTATCTACTGGGGGATTTCGCCCCACACCGATAAACTCATCTTT. It yields the protein CALAGPSSTIYWGISPHTDKLIF.

This clone was seen at least ten times. Distinct nucleotide sequences in the sample also encode this CDR3. J is TRDJ1 and V is TRDV1, with a possible D match to TRDD3 (6 bases). The ends were cut back, 3 bases at V and 0 bases at J, with 14 bases in the middle. CDR1 is TSWWSYY and CDR2 is QGS in the germline V gene. The CDR3 loop spans 16 amino acids. The CDR3 loop reads CALGDPLGQYTDKLIF. The CDR3 DNA reads as TGTGCTCTTGGGGACCCTCTGGGGCAGTACACCGATAAACTCATCTTT.

A note on this clone: The protein that TCRdb holds for this DNA derives from a much larger clone and differs from the translated DNA at residues 9 and 11, which likely indicates a read error; the protein shown here is translated from the DNA. CDR3 in amino acids: CACDTVVPAYGGDTTKLIF. The CDR3 DNA is TGTGCCTGTGACACCGTAGTCCCGGCGTATGGCGGGGATACGACTAAACTCATCTTT. The genes are TRDV2 and TRDJ1; TRDD3 matches 9 bases. V lost 0 bases, J lost 7 bases, and 20 bases stayed unmatched. This CDR3 spans 19 amino acids. CDR1 is GEAIGNYY and CDR2 is EKD in the germline V gene.

Remarks on this clone: The mismatch at residue 12 between this DNA's translation and the TCRdb protein of a much larger clone likely reflects a read error; the protein shown is translated from the DNA. The V and J genes are TRDV1 and TRDJ1; TRDD3 agrees at 10 bases. TCRdb leaves out the J gene; it was filled in here by matching the DNA to germline. The CDR3 contains 23 residues. The V gene end was trimmed by 0 bases and the J gene end by 4 bases; junction bases not matched to a gene: 26. Germline V gene data show CDR1 as TSWWSYY and CDR2 as QGS. CDR3 loop: CALGELEYWGIHKGPPGGDKLIF. CDR3 sequence (DNA): TGTGCTCTTGGGGAACTTGAGTACTGGGGGATCCATAAGGGTCCTCCTGGCGGCGATAAACTCATCTTT.

This clone appeared many times. V and J are TRDV1 and TRDJ1; 7 nucleotides match TRDD3. Germline V gene lookup returns CDR1 TSWWSYY and CDR2 QGS. V lost 7 bases, J lost 0 bases, and 11 bases stayed unmatched. CDR3 length: 16 residues. The CDR3: CALDPSTGDHTDKLIF. CDR3 sequence (DNA): TGTGCTCTTGATCCTAGTACGGGGGATCACACCGATAAACTCATCTTT.

About this clone: The protein TCRdb lists belongs to a much larger clone and differs from this DNA's translation at residue 10, which points to a read error; the protein shown is made from the DNA. The chain joins TRDV1 to TRDJ1; TRDD3 matches 8 bases. The V gene's germline CDR1 is TSWWSYY and CDR2 QGS. The V and J ends lost 0 bases and 0 bases, in that order; junction bases with no gene match: 24. The CDR3 covers 23 residues. CDR3 DNA: TGTGCTCTTGGGGAACTAGGGGCGGCCTGCTTCCATACTGGGGGCCCGTACACCGATAAACTCATCTTT. Translation: CALGELGAACFHTGGPYTDKLIF.

The sample holds a few counts of this clone. This likely reflects a read error, since a far larger clone is one base away. The sample has other DNA sequences that encode this CDR3 too. This chain links TRDV1 with TRDJ1; 8 nucleotides align to TRDD3. Assignment of the J gene here rests on matching the DNA to germline, because TCRdb gives none. The ends lost 6 bases at V and 4 bases at J; junction bases unmatched: 10. CDR3 length: 15 amino acids. CDR1 TSWWSYY and CDR2 QGS come from the germline V gene. The CDR3 loop reads CALGFYWGYSDKLIF. CDR3 DNA sequence: TGTGCTCTTGGATTTTACTGGGGATACAGCGATAAACTCATCTTT.

The sample holds a few counts of this clone. A far more abundant clone sits one base away, making this likely a read error. Within the sample, other DNA sequences also encode this same CDR3. The chain couples TRDV2 to TRDJ1; 10 bases match TRDD3. Because TCRdb records no J gene, it was assigned here through a match of the DNA to germline. V trimming: 3 bases; J trimming: 1 base; junction bases outside the gene matches: 22. The CDR3 length is 21 residues. Germline CDR1 reads GEAIGNYY; CDR2 reads EKD. The CDR3 DNA sequence: TGTGCCTGTGACGCGTACTGGGGGATGACTTCGGGTGCAGGTGGCACCGATAAACTCATCTTT. As protein: CACDAYWGMTSGAGGTDKLIF.

To note about this clone: The protein given by TCRdb reflects a much larger clone and differs at residue 18 from this DNA's translation, likely from a read error; the protein shown is the DNA's translation. This chain uses TRDV2 with TRDJ1, with D perhaps being TRDD2 or TRDD3 (8 bases each). TCRdb is silent on the J gene; assignment here came from matching the DNA to germline. The CDR3 sequence is 24 residues long. The germline V gene has CDR1 GEAIGNYY and CDR2 EKD. Trimming took off 5 bases at V and 1 base at J, with 43 bases between the two ends. The CDR3 is CACAPRFLRRGDRFLPKCTDKLIF. The CDR3 DNA is TGTGCCTGTGCCCCCCGCTTCCTACGAAGGGGGGATAGGTTCTTGCCTAAGTGCACCGATAAACTCATCTTT.

This clone has more than one count but fewer than ten. The protein that TCRdb holds for this DNA derives from a much larger clone and differs from the translated DNA at residue 15, which likely indicates a read error; the protein shown here is translated from the DNA. V is TRDV2 and J is TRDJ1; D remains unclear. Germline lookup yields CDR1 GEAIGNYY and CDR2 EKD. The CDR3 contains 17 residues. CDR3 region: CACDTVLPHFGTDKPIF. CDR3 in DNA: TGTGCCTGTGACACCGTACTGCCCCATTTTGGGACCGATAAACCCATCTTT.

This clone was seen at least ten times. V usage is TRDV1 and J usage is TRDJ1, with D uncertain. The CDR3 covers 14 residues. The germline V gene encodes CDR1 TSWWSYY and CDR2 QGS. Trimming cost V 0 bases and J 8 bases, with 13 bases left between them. In DNA, the CDR3 is TGTGCTCTTGGGGAACTGGGGCCCCAGGGAAAACTCATCTTT. Translation gives CALGELGPQGKLIF.

In its sample, this clone was seen a few times. The translation of this DNA and the TCRdb protein of a much larger clone differ at residue 15, probably owing to a read error; the protein shown here is translated from the DNA. V gene TRDV2 was called; the J gene was not; TRDD3, the table's D call, was not compared with the DNA. The CDR3 sequence is 16 residues long. Germline V gene sequence: CDR1 GEAIGNYY, CDR2 EKD. CDR3 nucleotide sequence: TGTGCCTGTGACACCGTCGGGGATCGTGGTACCGATAAACTCACCTTT. Protein sequence: CACDTVGDRGTDKLTF.

Comment on this clone: The TCRdb record carries a much larger clone's protein, which differs from this DNA's translation at residues 7 and 8; a read error is the likely cause, and the protein listed here is the DNA translation. V is TRDV1 and J is TRDJ1; D uncertain. The germline V and J ends were trimmed by 3 bases and 11 bases, with 13 bases remaining between them. Germline assignment: CDR1 TSWWSYY and CDR2 QGS. CDR3 length equals 12 residues. In DNA form, the CDR3 reads TGTGCTCTTGGGGAGACCAAGGGTAGGCTCATCTTT. This sequence encodes CALGETKGRLIF.

This clone occurred a few times. The likely explanation is a read error, given a far larger clone one base away. No DNA is shown, since the ends of the CDR3 on it are uncertain; the CDR3 is the one TCRdb lists. Within the sample, other DNA sequences also encode this same CDR3. The V gene is listed as TRDV2; no J gene was called; TRDD3 is the table's D call and was not checked against the DNA. The CDR3 extends over 15 residues, inclusive of both ends. From germline, CDR1 is GEAIGNYY and CDR2 EKD. Here the CDR3 reads CACDTVGGGSLKLIF.

Points on this clone: The protein given by TCRdb reflects a much larger clone and differs at residue 3 from this DNA's translation, likely from a read error; the protein shown is the DNA's translation. The chain employs TRDV2 and TRDJ1, with D perhaps matching TRDD3 (5 bases). The CDR3 is 15 amino acids. In germline, CDR1 is GEAIGNYY, CDR2 EKD. Here the CDR3 reads CARDAGRGDTDKLIF. CDR3 coding DNA: TGTGCCCGTGACGCGGGGCGGGGAGACACCGATAAACTCATCTTT.

Details on this clone: Only one base separates this from a far larger clonotype, so it likely reflects a read error. Additional DNA sequences in this sample encode the identical CDR3. The rearrangement links TRDV2 to TRDJ1; maybe TRDD3 (6 bases). No J segment appears in TCRdb, so it was assigned here by matching the sequence to germline. CDR3 length: 18 amino acids. With 0 bases removed from V and 2 bases from J, the gap between germline ends came to 21 bases. Germline CDR1 is GEAIGNYY and CDR2 is EKD. DNA of the CDR3: TGTGCCTGTGACACCCTATCTCCAAGAGATACGGGGACCGATAAACTCATCTTT. It codes for CACDTLSPRDTGTDKLIF.

On this clone itself: The TCRdb protein, from a much larger clone, departs from this DNA's translation at residue 10, likely by read error; the protein shown derives from the DNA. This chain joins TRDV1 and TRDJ1, with D tentatively TRDD3 (5 bases). The V end was cut by 4 bases, the J end by 1 base, with 16 bases between. Germline CDR1 reads TSWWSYY; CDR2 reads QGS. The CDR3 has 16 residues. CDR3 protein: CALGAPGWVSTDKLIF. CDR3 in DNA: TGTGCTCTTGGGGCTCCTGGCTGGGTAAGCACCGATAAACTCATCTTT.

This clone has ten or more counts. It may be a read error: a sequence one base away is much more abundant. The sample has other DNA sequences that encode this CDR3 too. The chain carries TRDV2 and TRDJ1; D gene unclear. The CDR3 is 21 amino acids. Germline V gene data show CDR1 as GEAIGNYY and CDR2 as EKD. Trimming removed 3 bases at V and 3 bases at J, with 34 bases between. CDR3 bases: TGTGCCTGTGACCCCCTCGGATCAGCACTAGCTCCGACTGAAGAGGCCGATAAACTCATCTTT. Translated: CACDPLGSALAPTEEADKLIF.

This clone was recorded many times. This rearrangement joins TRDV2 to TRDJ1, with 10 bases that match TRDD3. TCRdb offers no J gene call, so here the DNA was matched to germline to obtain one. Germline-derived CDR1 and CDR2 are GEAIGNYY and EKD. The CDR3 is 24 amino acids. Trimming at V came to 3 bases and at J to 1 base, leaving 31 bases not matched to a gene. CDR3: CACDPADSYVGLLGDHPGTDKLIF. The DNA of the CDR3 is TGTGCCTGTGACCCCGCCGATTCCTACGTAGGATTACTGGGGGATCACCCGGGCACCGATAAACTCATCTTT.

This clone was detected a few times. This sequence is one base from a far larger clone and is likely a read error. The same CDR3 arises from other DNA sequences in this sample as well. The chain links TRDV1 to TRDJ1; TRDD2 or TRDD3 may be the D gene (5 bases each). No J segment appears in TCRdb, so it was assigned here by matching the sequence to germline. Per the germline V gene, CDR1 is TSWWSYY and CDR2 is QGS. This CDR3 comprises 22 residues. The CDR3 is CALYFPGFFRAGFSHYTDKLIF. The CDR3 coding sequence is TGCGCTCTTTACTTCCCGGGGTTCTTTCGGGCGGGATTCTCTCACTACACCGATAAACTCATCTTT.

This clone was counted between two and nine times. This DNA's translation and the protein TCRdb lists, from a much larger clone, do not match at residue 15, likely due to a read error; the protein shown is translated from the DNA. The rearrangement links TRDV1 to TRDJ1; TRDD3 matches 8 bases. There are 19 residues in the CDR3. Germline V lookup: CDR1 TSWWSYY, CDR2 QGS. V lost 0 bases, J lost 7 bases, and 19 bases stayed unmatched. The CDR3, as DNA: TGTGCTCTTGGGGAACTGCCTCCCCTTCGTACTGGGGGTCCCCCTAAACTCATCTTT. It translates to CALGELPPLRTGGPPKLIF.

This clone was observed many times. The junction differs from germline at one of its ends, possibly a read error. The V call is TRDV1, the J call TRDJ1, with a tentative D call TRDD2 (6 bases). The CDR3 has 16 residues. CDR1 TSWWSYY and CDR2 QGS come from the germline V gene. The CDR3 sequence: CALGKLLLLGPDKLIF. The DNA for the CDR3 is TGTGCTCTTGGGAAACTCCTACTTCTGGGACCCGATAAACTCATCTTT.

As concerns this clone: For this DNA, TCRdb reports the protein of a much larger clone, which diverges at residue 7, most likely from a read error; the protein presented here is translated directly from the DNA. V and J are TRDV1 and TRDJ1, with TRDD3 matching over 8 bases. V was clipped by 5 bases and J by 0 bases; unmatched bases: 17. This CDR3 is built from 19 residues. Germline V gene lookup returns CDR1 TSWWSYY and CDR2 QGS. CDR3 bases: TGTGCTCTTGGGTCCCCAGAGGGATACGGTCCTCCGTACACCGATAAACTCATCTTT. Its translation: CALGSPEGYGPPYTDKLIF.

At least ten counts were recorded for this clone. A much bigger clone sits one base away, suggesting this may be a read error. Distinct nucleotide sequences in the sample also encode this CDR3. V usage is TRDV1 and J usage is TRDJ1; 8 nucleotides align to TRDD3. V gave up 3 bases and J gave up 0 bases; unmatched junction bases: 21. The germline V gene has CDR1 TSWWSYY and CDR2 QGS. CDR3 size: 21 residues. The CDR3 loop reads CALGDKTASPRTGGNTDKLIF. DNA for the CDR3: TGTGCTCTTGGGGACAAGACAGCATCCCCTCGTACTGGGGGGAACACCGATAAACTCATCTTT.

This clone came up a few times. TCRdb's protein for this DNA is that of a much larger clone and differs from the translation at residue 10, likely a read error; the protein shown is the DNA translation. The chain employs TRDV1 and TRDJ1; D is ambiguous. Germline V CDR1 and CDR2: TSWWSYY, QGS. With 5 bases removed from V and 0 bases from J, the gap between germline ends came to 34 bases. The CDR3 sequence is 22 residues long. The CDR3 loop reads CALGLLYSHVLAVLKYTDKLIF. For the CDR3, the DNA is TGTGCTCTTGGGCTTTTATACTCACACGTTCTTGCAGTTTTAAAGTACACCGATAAACTCATCTTT.